The next 6 T cell receptor beta chains were all read from a single sample in a study of cytomegalovirus exposure and HLA in healthy donors. The PCR had 60 Vbeta and 13 Jbeta primers. Using immunoSEQ multiplex PCR, the repertoire was profiled, and TCRdb retains in-frame clones only, with some absent. The sample lists about 140,000 clones; 80% were seen once. Sequencing was carried out using PBMCs. These receptor sequences come from a man aged 45 to 65 in good health and CMV-seronegative.

V and J are TRBV2 and TRBJ1-1, with D possibly matching TRBD1 (6 bases). CDR1 SNHLY and CDR2 FYNNEI come from the germline V gene. The CDR3 has 15 amino acids. V dropped 2 bases and J dropped 2 bases, with 12 bases sitting between them. The CDR3 loop is CASSELGGGNTEAFF. CDR3 DNA sequence: TGTGCCAGCAGTGAACTAGGGGGGGGTAACACTGAAGCTTTCTTT.

The rearrangement links TRBV4-1 to TRBJ2-5; perhaps TRBD2 as D (6 bases). CDR1 is MGHRA and CDR2 is YSYEKL in the germline V gene. This CDR3 has 16 residues. V was clipped by 0 bases and J by 2 bases, with 13 bases between them. CDR3 sequence (DNA): TGCGCCAGCAGCCAAGATCCCGGGAGCGGGCAAGAGACCCAGTACTTC. It encodes CASSQDPGSGQETQYF.

The chain uses TRBV5-4 and TRBJ2-3; 8 bases align to TRBD2. Germline V gene lookup returns CDR1 SGHNT and CDR2 YYREEE (reference sequence). The junction had 4 bases not matched to a gene; V was cut back by 2 bases and J by 5 bases. The CDR3 extends over 14 amino acids. CDR3 DNA: TGTGCCAGCAGCTTCGTGCGGGAGGAAGATACGCAGTATTTT. Residues: CASSFVREEDTQYF.

V gene TRBV11-3 combines with J gene TRBJ2-3; maybe TRBD1 (5 bases). The V gene's germline CDR1 is SGHNT and CDR2 YENEEA. Trimming cost V 5 bases and J 0 bases, with 12 bases left between them. The CDR3 spans 15 residues. CDR3 region: CASSQYRSSTDTQYF. Written as DNA, the CDR3 is TGTGCCAGCAGCCAATACAGGTCTAGCACAGATACGCAGTATTTT.

The chain couples TRBV29-1 to TRBJ2-2; 10 bases line up with TRBD2. The ends lost 4 bases at V and 4 bases at J; junction bases unmatched: 3. Germline lookup yields CDR1 SQVTM and CDR2 ANQGSEA. The CDR3 has 14 residues. The CDR3 region has the DNA TGCAGCGTTGTAGCGGGGGGAACCACCGGGGAGCTGTTTTTT. Residues: CSVVAGGTTGELFF.

The chain links TRBV15 to TRBJ1-5; TRBD1 matches 7 bases. The CDR3 loop spans 14 amino acids. CDR1 LNHNV and CDR2 YYDKDF come from the germline V gene (reference sequence). V shed 1 base and J 4 bases; nucleotides not matched to a gene: 1. CDR3 bases: TGTGCCACCAGCAGAGCAGGGGGTAATCAGCCCCAGCATTTT. Translated, it gives CATSRAGGNQPQHF.